These T cell receptor beta chains were read from a single sample in a study of Ad26.COV2.S vaccination and SARS-CoV-2 variants. Some clones are missing from TCRdb's copy, which holds only in-frame ones; the method was immunoSEQ multiplex PCR. Among about 480,000 clones listed, about 83% were seen once. The material was peripheral blood, obtained in a trial of Ad26.COV2.S vaccine versus placebo. The receptors shown here come from a person between 18 and 65 years old who received the Ad26.COV2.S COVID-19 vaccine or a placebo. The CDR3 runs from the conserved cysteine through the conserved F or W. A D gene is named only where the DNA matches it firmly. A row's size may be missing; if present it is once, few, many or a size class.

>once|.|TRBV18|TRBJ1-1
CASSPGPSNTEAFF
TGTGCCAGCTCACCTGGGCCCTCGAACACTGAAGCTTTCTTT
>.|.|TRBV2|TRBJ2-1
CASLLERNEQFF
TGTGCCAGCCTTCTCGAAAGGAATGAGCAGTTCTTC
>.|.|TRBV5-6|TRBJ1-2
CASSLVGRYYGYTF
TGTGCCAGCAGCTTGGTTGGCAGGTACTATGGCTACACCTTC
>once|.|TRBV30|TRBJ2-7
CAWNVLPGSEQYF
TGTGCCTGGAATGTACTCCCGGGGAGCGAGCAGTACTTC
>.|.|TRBV30|TRBJ2-1
CAWSHRGNEQFF
TGTGCCTGGAGTCACCGTGGAAATGAGCAGTTCTTC
>.|.|TRBV5-8|TRBJ1-5
CASSLSRIGADNQPQHF
TGTGCCAGCAGCCTAAGCCGCATAGGGGCGGACAATCAGCCCCAGCATTTT
>once|TRBD2|TRBV4-1|TRBJ2-2
CASSQDEFSLAGAQELFF
TGCGCCAGCAGCCAAGATGAATTCTCGCTAGCGGGGGCCCAGGAGCTGTTTTTT
>.|TRBD1|TRBV11-2|TRBJ2-1
CASSLTGGIMDEQFF
TGTGCCAGCAGCTTAACAGGGGGCATTATGGATGAGCAGTTCTTC
>.|.|TRBV19|TRBJ2-2
CASSILGQGIGELFF
TGTGCCAGTAGTATATTGGGGCAGGGGATTGGGGAGCTGTTTTTT
>.|.|TRBV7-2|TRBJ2-7
CASSLIRSYEQYF
TGTGCCAGCAGCTTAATTAGATCCTACGAGCAGTACTTC
>.|.|TRBV20-1|TRBJ1-5
CSAIDRILHSNQPQHF
TGCAGTGCTATTGACAGAATCCTCCATAGCAATCAGCCCCAGCATTTT